This T cell receptor (beta chain) was identified during a study of cytomegalovirus exposure and HLA in healthy donors. Vbeta (60) and Jbeta (13) primers were used in the PCR. TCRdb's table, derived via immunoSEQ multiplex PCR, lists solely in-frame clones and lacks some. The sample holds some 130,000 clones, around three quarters seen once. About this clone itself: Its target is not known.

This CDR3 contains 14 residues. V lost 4 bases and J lost 10; bases outside the gene matches: 9. Per the germline V gene, CDR1 is SGDLS and CDR2 is YYNGEE. General study results and limits: In a later analysis, V- and J-gene trimming of beta chains associated with a DCLRE1C missense variant, replicated independently. Sequencing had likely introduced a cluster of highly shared sequence variants as an artifact. Prediction of most subjects' HLA-A and HLA-B alleles by TCR beta sequences was reportedly accurate. In a later analysis, most CMV-associated TCR beta chains appeared HLA-restricted.

The J gene is TRBJ2-1, the V gene TRBV9, with 9 bases that match TRBD2. Material: PBMCs. The origin of this receptor is a man aged 30-40 years in good health and CMV-seronegative. This CDR3 is CASSPRASGEEQFF. The CDR3 bases are TGTGCCAGCAGCCCTCGCGCTAGCGGGGAAGAGCAGTTCTTC.